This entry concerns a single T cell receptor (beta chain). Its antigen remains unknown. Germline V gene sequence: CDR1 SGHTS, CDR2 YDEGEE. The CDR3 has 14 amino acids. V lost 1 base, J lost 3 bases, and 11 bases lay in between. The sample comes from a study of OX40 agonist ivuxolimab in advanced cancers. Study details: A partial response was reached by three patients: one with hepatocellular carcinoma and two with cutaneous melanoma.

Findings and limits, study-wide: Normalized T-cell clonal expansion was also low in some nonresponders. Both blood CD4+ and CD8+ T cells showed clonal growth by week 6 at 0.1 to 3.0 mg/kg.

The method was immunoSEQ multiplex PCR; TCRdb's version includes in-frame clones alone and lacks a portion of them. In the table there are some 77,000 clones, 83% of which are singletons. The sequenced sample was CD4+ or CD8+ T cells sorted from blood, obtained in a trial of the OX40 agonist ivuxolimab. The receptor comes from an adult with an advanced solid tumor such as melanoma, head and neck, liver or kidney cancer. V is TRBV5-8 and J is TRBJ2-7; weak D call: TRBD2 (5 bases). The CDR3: CASSLRLADYEQYF. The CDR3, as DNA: TGTGCCAGCAGCTTGCGTCTAGCCGACTACGAGCAGTACTTC. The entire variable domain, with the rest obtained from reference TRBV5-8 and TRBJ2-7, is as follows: EAGVTQSPTHLIKTRGQQATLRCSPISGHTSVYWYQQALGLGLQFLLWYDEGEERNRGNFPPRFSGRQFPNYSSELNVNALELEDSALYLCASSLRLADYEQYFGPGTRLTVT.